The entry that follows covers one TCR beta chain sequence. In the authors' methods: Amplification with reference gene primers provided the estimates of nucleated cell counts. Only in-frame clones appear in the TCRdb table, and some are missing; sequencing was by immunoSEQ multiplex PCR. That table furnishes V, J and clone size, whereas the DNA furnished D and trimming. The sample records approximately 160,000 clones, 60% to 85% being singletons. This entry belongs to a study of blood T cell repertoires in COVID-19. Across the whole study: T cells, B-cell-depleted T cells, or PBMCs provided the cDNA or gDNA that served as material.

The CDR3 extends over 15 amino acids. The J segment lost 2 bases and the V segment lost 0 bases, leaving 0 bases of the junction unmatched. Per the germline V gene, CDR1 is SGHAT and CDR2 is FQNNGV. This TCR derives from a man aged 70-80 years with acute or convalescent COVID-19. Sequencing used peripheral blood. J is TRBJ2-1 and V is TRBV11-2; 8 nucleotides match TRBD2. CDR3 bases: TGTGCCAGCAGCTTAGACGGGAGGGCCTACAATGAGCAGTTCTTC. This encodes CASSLDGRAYNEQFF.